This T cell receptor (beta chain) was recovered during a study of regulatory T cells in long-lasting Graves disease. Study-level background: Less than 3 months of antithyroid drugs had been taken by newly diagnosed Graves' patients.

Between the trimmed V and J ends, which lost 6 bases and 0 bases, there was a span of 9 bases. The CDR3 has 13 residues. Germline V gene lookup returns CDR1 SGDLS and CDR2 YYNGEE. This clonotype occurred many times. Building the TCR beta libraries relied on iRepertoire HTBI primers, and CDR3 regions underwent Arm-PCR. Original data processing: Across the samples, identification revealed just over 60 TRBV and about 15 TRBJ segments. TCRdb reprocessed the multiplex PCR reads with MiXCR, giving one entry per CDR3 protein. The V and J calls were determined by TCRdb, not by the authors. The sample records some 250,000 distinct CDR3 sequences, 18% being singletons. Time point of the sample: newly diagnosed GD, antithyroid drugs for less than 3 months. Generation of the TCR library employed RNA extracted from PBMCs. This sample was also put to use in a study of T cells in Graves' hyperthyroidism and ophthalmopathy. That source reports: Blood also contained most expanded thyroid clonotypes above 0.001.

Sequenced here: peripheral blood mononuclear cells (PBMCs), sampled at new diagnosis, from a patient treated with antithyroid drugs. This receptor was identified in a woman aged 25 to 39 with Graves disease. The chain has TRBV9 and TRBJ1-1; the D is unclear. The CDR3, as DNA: TGTGCCAGCAACTTAATCCTGAACACTGAAGCTTTCTTT. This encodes CASNLILNTEAFF.